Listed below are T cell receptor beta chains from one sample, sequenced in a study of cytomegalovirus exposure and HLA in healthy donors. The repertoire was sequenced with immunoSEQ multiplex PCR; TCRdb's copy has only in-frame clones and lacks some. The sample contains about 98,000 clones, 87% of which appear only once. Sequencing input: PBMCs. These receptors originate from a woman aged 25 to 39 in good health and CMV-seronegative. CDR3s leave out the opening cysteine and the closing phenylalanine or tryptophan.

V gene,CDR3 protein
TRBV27,ASTRYREGSGGAFAYNEQF
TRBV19,ASSAVNEQY
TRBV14,ASSPLLVRVYEQY
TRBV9,ASSVATSGLADNEQF
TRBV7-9,ASSRGLPGDEKLF
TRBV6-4,ASIPTGGGQETQY
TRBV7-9,ASSPGVTTNEKLF
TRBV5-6,ASSLGGGRRSRQPQH
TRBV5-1,ASSSQGYEQY
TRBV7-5,VRSLVPGGGVDGYT
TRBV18,ASSPSSRFGSPLH
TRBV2,ASSGVRGSGANVLT
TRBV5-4,ATPLEAGGSDTQY
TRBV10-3,ATGGGTTNEKLF
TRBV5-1,ASSLLGTGAYNEQF
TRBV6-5,ASSDTRDTQY
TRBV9,ASSVAAGATLYEQY
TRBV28,ASSLDSRNEKLF
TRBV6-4,ASSDSGEGENGYT
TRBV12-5,ASAPSPGQGSSYEQY
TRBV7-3,ASSLFRAGNTGELF
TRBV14,ASSQYRAGVAYNEQF
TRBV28,ASTRTSGRTAYEQY
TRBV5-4,ASSFDRQETQY
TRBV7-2,ASSFSRETQY
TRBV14,ASSPYGGPYYFEQF
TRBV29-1,SVETRGVPHSPLH
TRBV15,ATGTGLNQPQH
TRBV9,ASSPHGRTGEAEAF
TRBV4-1,ASSPLKTEPSYEQY
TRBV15,ATSSSAGELF
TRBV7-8,ASSSTSGGISYEQY
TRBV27,ASSLGQGDYGYT
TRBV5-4,ASGKATASGNTIY
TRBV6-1,ASYRDSLRSGYT
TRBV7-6,ASSLLLAGETQY
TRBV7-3,ASSSGQGSYEQY
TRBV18,ASSPLGPQGTGPYEQY
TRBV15,ATSRLAGGQGEQY
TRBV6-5,ASKTIPGGGTEAF
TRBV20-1,SARTGSEQY
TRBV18,ASSPGQGSEKLF
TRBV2,ASSGRSGDRKTRWDQPQH
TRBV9,ASSAQGWEGIMGEQY
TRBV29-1,SVGNGYT
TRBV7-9,ASSLHPDTNSPLH
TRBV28,ASTGTRNEQF
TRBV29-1,SVVEGGTDTQY
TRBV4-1,ASSPPPDREKWVEQY
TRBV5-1,ASSWDLEETQY
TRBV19,ASSYAGTGNTEAF
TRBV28,ASSFGLLEQY
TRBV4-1,ASSQDPGQGYGYT
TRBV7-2,ASSPEALVHEQY
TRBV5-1,ASSSTGGASGYT